One TCR beta chain is described in this entry. Its antigen is not identified. As to time point: cycle 4 day 1 (C4D1), after six to seven weeks of nivolumab. Every patient experienced relapse after autologous stem cell transplantation, and brentuximab vedotin exposure varied. The table came from immunoSEQ multiplex PCR; TCRdb's copy has only in-frame clones and leaves some out. This table holds roughly 60,000 clones, roughly 92% found once. The V gene end was trimmed by 8 bases and the J gene end by 4 bases; junction bases not matched to a gene: 18. The germline gives CDR1 MDHEN, CDR2 SYDVKM. The CDR3 loop spans 17 amino acids. This entry comes from a study of PD-1 blockade in classical Hodgkin lymphoma. Study results and caveats: Newly diagnosed patients reportedly had lower baseline TCR diversity than healthy donors.

The chain couples TRBV28 to TRBJ2-7, with 9 bases fitting TRBD2. Here the sequenced sample was peripheral blood mononuclear cells (PBMCs), taken before the fourth cycle of nivolumab. This clonotype was sampled from a human donor with classical Hodgkin lymphoma. CDR3 sequence: CASRRGVAGEGGYEQYF. In DNA form, the CDR3 reads TGTGCCAGCCGTCGGGGGGTAGCGGGAGAAGGCGGGTACGAGCAGTACTTC.